This TCR beta chain was identified during a study of blood T cell repertoires in COVID-19. On the study more broadly: The analysed material was cDNA or gDNA that came from T cells, B-cell-depleted T cells, or PBMCs.

Looked up from germline, CDR1 is MNHEY and CDR2 is SVGEGT. Losses at the gene ends were 6 bases for V and 2 bases for J; bases not matched to a gene: 5. The CDR3 is made up of 15 amino acids. This clone showed up just a few times. Method: immunoSEQ multiplex PCR; TCRdb's copy keeps in-frame clones and lacks some. The sample lists about 440,000 clones; around 90% were seen once. V gene TRBV6-2 or TRBV6-3 combines with J gene TRBJ2-7; 12 nucleotides line up with TRBD2. The TCR comes from a young woman with acute COVID-19. Sequencing was done on a sample of PBMCs or T cells enriched from blood (not recorded which). CDR3 nucleotides: TGTGCCAGCAGCTCCGGACTAGCGGGAACCTACGAGCAGTACTTC. Its translation: CASSSGLAGTYEQYF.